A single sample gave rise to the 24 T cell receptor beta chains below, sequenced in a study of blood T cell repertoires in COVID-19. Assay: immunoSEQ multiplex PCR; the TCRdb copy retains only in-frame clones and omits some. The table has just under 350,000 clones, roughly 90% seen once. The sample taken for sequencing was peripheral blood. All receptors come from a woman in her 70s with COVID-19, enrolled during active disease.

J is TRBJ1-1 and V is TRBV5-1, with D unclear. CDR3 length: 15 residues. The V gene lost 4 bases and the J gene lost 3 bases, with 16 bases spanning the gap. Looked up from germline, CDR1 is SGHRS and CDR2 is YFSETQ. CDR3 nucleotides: TGCGCCAGCAGCACTATCGGTCTCAGAGACACTGAAGCTTTCTTT. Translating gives CASSTIGLRDTEAFF.

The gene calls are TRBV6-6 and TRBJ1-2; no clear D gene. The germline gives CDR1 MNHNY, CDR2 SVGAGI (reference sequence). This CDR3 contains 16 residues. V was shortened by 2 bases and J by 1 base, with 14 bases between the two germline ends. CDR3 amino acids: CASSYRPGGDNYGYTF. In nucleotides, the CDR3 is TGTGCCAGCAGTTACCGCCCGGGAGGAGATAACTATGGCTACACCTTC.

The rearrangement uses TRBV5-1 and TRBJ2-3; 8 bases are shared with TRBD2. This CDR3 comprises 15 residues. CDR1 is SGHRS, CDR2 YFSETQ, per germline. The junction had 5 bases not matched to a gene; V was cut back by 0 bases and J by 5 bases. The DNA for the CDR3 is TGCGCCAGCAGCTTGGAACGGGGGGGAAAAGATACGCAGTATTTT. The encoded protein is CASSLERGGKDTQYF.

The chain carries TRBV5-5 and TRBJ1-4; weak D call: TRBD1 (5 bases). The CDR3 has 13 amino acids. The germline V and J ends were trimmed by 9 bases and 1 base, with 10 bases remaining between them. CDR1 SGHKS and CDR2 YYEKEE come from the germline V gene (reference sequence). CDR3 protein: CATQGGTNEKLFF. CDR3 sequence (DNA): TGTGCCACCCAGGGTGGAACTAATGAAAAACTGTTTTTT.

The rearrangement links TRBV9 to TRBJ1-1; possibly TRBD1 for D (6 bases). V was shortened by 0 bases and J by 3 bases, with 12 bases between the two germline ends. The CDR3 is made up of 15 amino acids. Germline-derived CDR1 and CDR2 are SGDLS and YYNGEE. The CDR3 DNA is TGTGCCAGCAGCGTAGTTGGGGAGGGGGACACTGAAGCTTTCTTT. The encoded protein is CASSVVGEGDTEAFF.

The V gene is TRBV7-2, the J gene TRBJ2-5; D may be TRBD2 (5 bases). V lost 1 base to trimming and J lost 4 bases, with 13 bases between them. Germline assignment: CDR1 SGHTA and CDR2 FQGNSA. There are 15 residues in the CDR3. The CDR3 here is CASSLVRPAGETQYF. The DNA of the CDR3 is TGTGCCAGCAGCTTAGTGCGCCCCGCGGGAGAGACCCAGTACTTC. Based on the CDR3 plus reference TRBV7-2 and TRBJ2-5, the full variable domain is GAGVSQSPSNKVTEKGKDVELRCDPISGHTALYWYRQSLGQGLEFLIYFQGNSAPDKSGLPSDRFSAERTGGSVSTLTIQRTQQEDSAVYLCASSLVRPAGETQYFGPGTRLLVL.

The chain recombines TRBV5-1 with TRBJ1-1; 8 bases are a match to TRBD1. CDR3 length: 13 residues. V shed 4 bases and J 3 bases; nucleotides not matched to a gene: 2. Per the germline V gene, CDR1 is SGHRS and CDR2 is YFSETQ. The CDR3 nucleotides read TGCGCCAGCAGCATGACAGGGGACACTGAAGCTTTCTTT. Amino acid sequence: CASSMTGDTEAFF.

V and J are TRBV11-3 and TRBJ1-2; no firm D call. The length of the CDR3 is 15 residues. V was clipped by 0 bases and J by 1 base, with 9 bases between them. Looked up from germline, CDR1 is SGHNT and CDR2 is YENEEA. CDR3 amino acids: CASSLEGGFNYGYTF. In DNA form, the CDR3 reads TGTGCCAGCAGCTTAGAGGGAGGGTTTAACTATGGCTACACCTTC.

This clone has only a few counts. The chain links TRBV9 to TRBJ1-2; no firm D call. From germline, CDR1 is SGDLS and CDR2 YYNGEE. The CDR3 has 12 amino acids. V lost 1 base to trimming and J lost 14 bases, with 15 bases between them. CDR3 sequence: CASSVYAGVKTF. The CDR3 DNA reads TGTGCCAGCAGCGTATATGCCGGGGTGAAGACCTTC. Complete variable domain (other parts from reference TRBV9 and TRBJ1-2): DSGVTQTPKHLITATGQRVTLRCSPRSGDLSVYWYQQSLDQGLQFLIQYYNGEERAKGNILERFSAQQFPDLHSELNLSSLELGDSALYFCASSVYAGVKTFGSGTRLTVV.

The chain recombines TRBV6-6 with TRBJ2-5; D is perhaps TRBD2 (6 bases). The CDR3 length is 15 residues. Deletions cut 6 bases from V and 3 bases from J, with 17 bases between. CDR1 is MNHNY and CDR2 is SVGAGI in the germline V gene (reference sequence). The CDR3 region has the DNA TGTGCCAGCAGCCCCGAGTGGGCGGGGAAAGAGACCCAGTACTTC. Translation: CASSPEWAGKETQYF.

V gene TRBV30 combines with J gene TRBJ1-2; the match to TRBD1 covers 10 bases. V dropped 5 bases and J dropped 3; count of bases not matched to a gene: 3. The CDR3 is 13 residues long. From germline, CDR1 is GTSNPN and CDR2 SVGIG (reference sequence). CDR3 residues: CAWDGTGDYGYTF. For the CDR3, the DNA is TGTGCCTGGGATGGGACAGGGGACTATGGCTACACCTTC.

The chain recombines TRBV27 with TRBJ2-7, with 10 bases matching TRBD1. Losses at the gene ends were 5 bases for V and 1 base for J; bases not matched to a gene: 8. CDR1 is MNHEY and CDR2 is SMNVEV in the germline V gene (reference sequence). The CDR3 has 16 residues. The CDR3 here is CASSPDRGILSYEQYF. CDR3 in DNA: TGTGCCAGCAGTCCGGACAGGGGGATTCTTTCCTACGAGCAGTACTTC.

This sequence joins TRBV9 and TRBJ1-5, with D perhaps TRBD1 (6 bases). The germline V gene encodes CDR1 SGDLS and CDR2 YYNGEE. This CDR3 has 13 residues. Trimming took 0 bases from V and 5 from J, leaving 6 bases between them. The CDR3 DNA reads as TGTGCCAGCAGCGTAGACAGGGATCAGCCCCAGCATTTT. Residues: CASSVDRDQPQHF.

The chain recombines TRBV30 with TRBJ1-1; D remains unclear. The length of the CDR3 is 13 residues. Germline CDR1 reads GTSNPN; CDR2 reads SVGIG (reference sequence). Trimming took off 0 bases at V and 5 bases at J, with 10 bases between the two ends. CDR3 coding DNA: TGTGCCTGGAGTGTGACTGGGTGGACTGAAGCTTTCTTT. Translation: CAWSVTGWTEAFF.

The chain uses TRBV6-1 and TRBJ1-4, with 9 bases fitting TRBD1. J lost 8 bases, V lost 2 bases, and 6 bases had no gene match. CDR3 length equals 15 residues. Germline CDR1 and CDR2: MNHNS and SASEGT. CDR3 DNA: TGTGCCAGCAGTGAACCCGGGACAGGGAGAGAAAAACTGTTTTTT. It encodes CASSEPGTGREKLFF.

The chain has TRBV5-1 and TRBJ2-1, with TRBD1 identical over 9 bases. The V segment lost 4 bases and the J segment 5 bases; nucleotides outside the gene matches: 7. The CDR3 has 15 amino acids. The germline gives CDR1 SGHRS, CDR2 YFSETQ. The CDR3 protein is CASSPWDRDNNEQFF. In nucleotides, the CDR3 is TGCGCCAGCAGCCCCTGGGACAGGGATAACAATGAGCAGTTCTTC.

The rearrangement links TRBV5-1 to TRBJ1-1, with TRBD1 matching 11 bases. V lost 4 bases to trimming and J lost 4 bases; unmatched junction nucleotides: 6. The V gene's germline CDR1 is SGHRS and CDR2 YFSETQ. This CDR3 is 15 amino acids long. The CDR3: CASSLWTGGLTEAFF. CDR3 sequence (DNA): TGCGCCAGCAGCCTCTGGACAGGGGGCCTCACTGAAGCTTTCTTT. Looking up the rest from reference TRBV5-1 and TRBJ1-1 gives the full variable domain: KAGVTQTPRYLIKTRGQQVTLSCSPISGHRSVSWYQQTPGQGLQFLFEYFSETQRNKGNFPGRFSGRQFSNSRSEMNVSTLELGDSALYLCASSLWTGGLTEAFFGQGTRLTVV.

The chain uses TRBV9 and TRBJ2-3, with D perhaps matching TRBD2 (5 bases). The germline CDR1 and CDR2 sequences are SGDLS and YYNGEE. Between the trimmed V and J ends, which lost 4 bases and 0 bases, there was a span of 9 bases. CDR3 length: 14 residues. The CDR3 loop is CASSPGESTDTQYF. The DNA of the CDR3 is TGTGCCAGCAGCCCTGGGGAGAGCACAGATACGCAGTATTTT. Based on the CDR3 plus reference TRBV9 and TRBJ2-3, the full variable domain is DSGVTQTPKHLITATGQRVTLRCSPRSGDLSVYWYQQSLDQGLQFLIQYYNGEERAKGNILERFSAQQFPDLHSELNLSSLELGDSALYFCASSPGESTDTQYFGPGTRLTVL.

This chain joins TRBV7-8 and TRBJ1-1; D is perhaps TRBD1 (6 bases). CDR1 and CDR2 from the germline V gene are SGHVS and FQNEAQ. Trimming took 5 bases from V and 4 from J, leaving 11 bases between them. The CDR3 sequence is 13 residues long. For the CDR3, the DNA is TGTGCCAGCAGCCAAAAACAGGGCACTGAAGCTTTCTTT. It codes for CASSQKQGTEAFF.

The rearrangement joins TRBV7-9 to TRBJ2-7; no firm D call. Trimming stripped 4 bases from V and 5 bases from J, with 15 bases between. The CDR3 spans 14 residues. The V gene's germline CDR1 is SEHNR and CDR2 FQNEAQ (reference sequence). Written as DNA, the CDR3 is TGTGCCAGCAGCTCTCTAGAGGAGAGCCACGAGCAGTACTTC. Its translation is CASSSLEESHEQYF.

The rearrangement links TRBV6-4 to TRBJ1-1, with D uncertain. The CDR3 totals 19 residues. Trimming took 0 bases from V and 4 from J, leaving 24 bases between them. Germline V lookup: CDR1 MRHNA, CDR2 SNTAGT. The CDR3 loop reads CASSDSRGYVRGFSTEAFF. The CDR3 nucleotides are TGTGCCAGCAGTGACTCACGGGGATATGTTCGGGGTTTCAGCACTGAAGCTTTCTTT.

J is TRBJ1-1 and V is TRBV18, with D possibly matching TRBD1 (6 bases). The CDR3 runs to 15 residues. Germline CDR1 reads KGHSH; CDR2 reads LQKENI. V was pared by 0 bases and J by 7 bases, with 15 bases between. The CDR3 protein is CASSPPGGREYEAFF. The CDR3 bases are TGTGCCAGCTCACCACCTGGGGGCAGGGAGTATGAAGCTTTCTTT.

CDR3 in DNA: TGTGCCATCAAATCGCGTGAAAAACTGTTTTTT. Protein sequence: CAIKSREKLFF. The chain uses TRBV10-3 and TRBJ1-4; D unclear. Deletions cut 7 bases from V and 7 bases from J, with 7 bases between. The length of the CDR3 is 11 residues. CDR1 is ENHRY and CDR2 is SYGVKD in the germline V gene.

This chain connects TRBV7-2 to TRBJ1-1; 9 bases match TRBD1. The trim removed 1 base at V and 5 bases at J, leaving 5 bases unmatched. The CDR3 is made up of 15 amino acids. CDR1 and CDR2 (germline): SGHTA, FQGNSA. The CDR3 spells CASSLVTGGWTEAFF. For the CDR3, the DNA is TGTGCCAGCAGCTTAGTCACAGGGGGCTGGACTGAAGCTTTCTTT.